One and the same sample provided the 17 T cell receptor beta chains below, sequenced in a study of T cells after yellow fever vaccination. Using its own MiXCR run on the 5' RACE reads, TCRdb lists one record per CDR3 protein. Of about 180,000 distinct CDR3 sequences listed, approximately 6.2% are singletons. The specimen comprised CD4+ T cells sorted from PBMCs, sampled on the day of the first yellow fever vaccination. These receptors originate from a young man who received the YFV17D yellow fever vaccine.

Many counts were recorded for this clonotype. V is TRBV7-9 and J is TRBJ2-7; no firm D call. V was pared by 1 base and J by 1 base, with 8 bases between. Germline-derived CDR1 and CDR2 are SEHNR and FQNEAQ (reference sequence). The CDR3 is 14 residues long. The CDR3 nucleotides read TGTGCCAGCAGCTTAGGGGCGGAATCCTACGAGCAGTACTTC. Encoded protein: CASSLGAESYEQYF.

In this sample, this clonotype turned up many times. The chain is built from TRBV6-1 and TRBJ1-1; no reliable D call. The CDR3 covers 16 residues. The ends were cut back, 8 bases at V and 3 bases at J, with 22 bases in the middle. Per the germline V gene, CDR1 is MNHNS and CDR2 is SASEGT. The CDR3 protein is CASAERRAQMDTEAFF. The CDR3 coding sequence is TGTGCCAGCGCAGAACGGAGGGCCCAGATGGACACTGAAGCTTTCTTT.

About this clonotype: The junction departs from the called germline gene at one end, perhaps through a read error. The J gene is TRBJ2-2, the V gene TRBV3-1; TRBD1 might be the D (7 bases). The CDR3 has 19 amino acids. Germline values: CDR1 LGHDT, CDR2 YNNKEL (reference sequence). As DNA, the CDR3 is TGTGCCAGCTGCCAAGAAATCCTTTCTGGGACAGCGGGCACCGGGGAGCTGTTTTTT. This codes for CASCQEILSGTAGTGELFF.

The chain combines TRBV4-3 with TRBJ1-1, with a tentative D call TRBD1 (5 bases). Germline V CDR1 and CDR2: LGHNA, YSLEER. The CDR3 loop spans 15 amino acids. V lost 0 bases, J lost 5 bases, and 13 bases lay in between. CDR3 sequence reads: CASSQESRGGTEAFF. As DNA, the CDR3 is TGCGCCAGCAGCCAAGAATCAAGGGGTGGTACTGAAGCTTTCTTT.

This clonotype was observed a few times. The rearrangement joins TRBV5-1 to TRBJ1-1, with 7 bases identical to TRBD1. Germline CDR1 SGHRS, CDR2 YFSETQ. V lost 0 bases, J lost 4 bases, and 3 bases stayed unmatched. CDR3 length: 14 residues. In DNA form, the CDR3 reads TGCGCCAGCAGCTTGGGGGACAGTGCCACTGAAGCTTTCTTT. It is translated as CASSLGDSATEAFF.

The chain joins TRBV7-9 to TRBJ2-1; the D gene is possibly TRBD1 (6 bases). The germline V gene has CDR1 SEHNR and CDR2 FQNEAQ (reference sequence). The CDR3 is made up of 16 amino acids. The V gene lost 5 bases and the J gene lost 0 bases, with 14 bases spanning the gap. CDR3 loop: CASSEYRQASYNEQFF. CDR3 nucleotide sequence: TGTGCCAGCAGCGAGTATAGACAGGCCTCCTACAATGAGCAGTTCTTC.

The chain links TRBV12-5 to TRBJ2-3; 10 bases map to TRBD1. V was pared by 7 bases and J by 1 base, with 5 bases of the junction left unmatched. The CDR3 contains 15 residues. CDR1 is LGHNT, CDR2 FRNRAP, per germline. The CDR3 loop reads CASAPGTGGTDTQYF. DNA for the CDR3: TGTGCTAGTGCCCCCGGGACAGGGGGCACAGATACGCAGTATTTT.

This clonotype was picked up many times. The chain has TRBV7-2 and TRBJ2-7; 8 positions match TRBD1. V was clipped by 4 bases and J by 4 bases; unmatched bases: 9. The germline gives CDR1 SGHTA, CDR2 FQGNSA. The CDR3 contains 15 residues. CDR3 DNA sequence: TGTGCCAGCAGCTGGACCGGGACAGGCGAATACGAGCAGTACTTC. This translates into CASSWTGTGEYEQYF.

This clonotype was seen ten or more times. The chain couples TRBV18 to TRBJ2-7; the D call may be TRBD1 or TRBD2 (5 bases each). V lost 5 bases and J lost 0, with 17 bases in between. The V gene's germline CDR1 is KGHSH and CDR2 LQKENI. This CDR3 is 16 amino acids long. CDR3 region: CASSTQPTGASYEQYF. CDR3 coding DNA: TGTGCCAGCTCAACTCAACCAACCGGGGCCTCCTACGAGCAGTACTTC. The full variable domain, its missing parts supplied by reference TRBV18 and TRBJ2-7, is NAGVMQNPRHLVRRRGQEARLRCSPMKGHSHVYWYRQLPEEGLKFMVYLQKENIIDESGMPKERFSAEFPKEGPSILRIQQVVRGDSAAYFCASSTQPTGASYEQYFGPGTRLTVT.

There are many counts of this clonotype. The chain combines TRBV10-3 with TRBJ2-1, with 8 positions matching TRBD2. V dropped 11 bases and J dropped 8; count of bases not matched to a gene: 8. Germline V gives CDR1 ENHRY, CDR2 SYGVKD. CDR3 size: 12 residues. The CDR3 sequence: CASPGLVHEQFF. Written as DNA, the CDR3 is TGTGCCTCACCGGGACTAGTCCATGAGCAGTTCTTC.

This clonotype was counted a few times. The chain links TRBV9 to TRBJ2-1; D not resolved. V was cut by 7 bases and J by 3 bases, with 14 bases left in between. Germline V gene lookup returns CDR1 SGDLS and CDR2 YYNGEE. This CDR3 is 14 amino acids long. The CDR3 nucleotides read TGTGCCAGCGCGAGTACATCCAACTACAATGAGCAGTTCTTC. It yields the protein CASASTSNYNEQFF.

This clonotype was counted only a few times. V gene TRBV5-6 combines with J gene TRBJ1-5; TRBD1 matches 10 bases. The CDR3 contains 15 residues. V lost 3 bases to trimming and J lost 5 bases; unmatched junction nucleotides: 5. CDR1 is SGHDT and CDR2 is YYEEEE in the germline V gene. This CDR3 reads CASSSWDRGYQPQHF. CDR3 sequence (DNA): TGTGCCAGCAGCTCGTGGGACAGGGGTTATCAGCCCCAGCATTTT.

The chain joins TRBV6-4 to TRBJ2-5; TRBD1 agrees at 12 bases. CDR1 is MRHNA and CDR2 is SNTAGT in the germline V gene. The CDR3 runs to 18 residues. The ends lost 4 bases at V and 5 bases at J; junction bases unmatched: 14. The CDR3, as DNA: TGTGCCAGCAGTGCTCGCCTAACGGGACAGGGGGCATCGGAGACCCAGTACTTC. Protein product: CASSARLTGQGASETQYF.

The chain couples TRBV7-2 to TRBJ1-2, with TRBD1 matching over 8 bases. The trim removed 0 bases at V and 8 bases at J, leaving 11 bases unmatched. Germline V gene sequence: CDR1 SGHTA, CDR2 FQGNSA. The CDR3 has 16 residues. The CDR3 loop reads CASSLATGGGRTGYTF. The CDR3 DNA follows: TGTGCCAGCAGCTTAGCAACAGGGGGAGGGAGGACAGGCTACACCTTC. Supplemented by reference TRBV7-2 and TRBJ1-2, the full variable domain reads GAGVSQSPSNKVTEKGKDVELRCDPISGHTALYWYRQSLGQGLEFLIYFQGNSAPDKSGLPSDRFSAERTGGSVSTLTIQRTQQEDSAVYLCASSLATGGGRTGYTFGSGTRLTVV.

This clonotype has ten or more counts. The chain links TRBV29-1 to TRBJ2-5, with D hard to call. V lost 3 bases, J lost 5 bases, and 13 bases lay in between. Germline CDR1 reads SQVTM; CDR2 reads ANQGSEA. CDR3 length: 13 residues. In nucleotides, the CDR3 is TGCAGCGTTGATTTTCCAGCAGGCGAGACCCAGTACTTC. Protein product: CSVDFPAGETQYF.

The CDR3 loop reads CASSLRGLADSYNEQFF. The CDR3 DNA sequence: TGTGCCAGCAGCTTGAGAGGGCTGGCGGACTCCTACAATGAGCAGTTCTTC. The chain combines TRBV5-4 with TRBJ2-1, with D perhaps matching TRBD2 (5 bases). The CDR3 covers 17 residues. With 1 base removed from V and 0 bases from J, the gap between germline ends came to 14 bases. Germline V gives CDR1 SGHNT, CDR2 YYREEE (reference sequence).

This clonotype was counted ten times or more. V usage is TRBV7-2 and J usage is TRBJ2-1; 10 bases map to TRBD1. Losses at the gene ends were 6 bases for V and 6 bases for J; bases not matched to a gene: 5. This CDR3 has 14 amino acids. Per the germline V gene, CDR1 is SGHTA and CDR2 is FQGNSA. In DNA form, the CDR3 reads TGTGCCAGCAGACGGACAGGGGGGCTCAATGAGCAGTTCTTC. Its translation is CASRRTGGLNEQFF.